A selection of T cell receptor beta chains follows, all from one sample in a study of T cells and Merkel cell carcinoma outcomes. The table came from immunoSEQ multiplex PCR; TCRdb's copy has only in-frame clones and leaves some out. The sample carries about 19,000 clones, almost 85% recorded once. Material: tumor tissue from Merkel cell carcinoma. The receptors originated from a human donor with Merkel cell carcinoma. Each CDR3 is given with its conserved first and last residue. The D gene is left open where the match is weak. Clone size appears in some rows only: once, few, many, or a class for an expanded clone.

.	.	TRBV29-1	TRBJ2-1	TGCAGCGTTGGAAGATCCTACAATGAGCAGTTCTTC	CSVGRSYNEQFF
TRBD2	.	TRBV6-5	TRBJ2-1	TGTGCCACGGGGGGGGTTCTCAATGAGCAGTTCTTC	CATGGVLNEQFF
.	.	TRBV9	TRBJ2-1	TGTGCCAGCAGCGTAGAGCTAGCAAGCTCCTACAATGAGCAGTTCTTC	CASSVELASSYNEQFF
.	.	TRBV7-9	TRBJ2-3	TGTGCCAGCAGCGCAGTTGGGAGTACAGATACGCAGTATTTT	CASSAVGSTDTQYF
.	once	TRBV29-1	TRBJ2-7	TGCAGCGTTGGGCCCAGCACGAGTCGCAACGAGCAGTACTTC	CSVGPSTSRNEQYF
.	.	TRBV7-9	TRBJ2-7	TGTGCCAGCAGCTTAGAGGGGTCGGCTTACGAGCAGTACTTC	CASSLEGSAYEQYF
.	.	TRBV12-5	TRBJ2-5	TGTGCTAGTGGCTACCAAGAGACCCAGTACTTC	CASGYQETQYF
.	.	TRBV18	TRBJ1-6	TGTGCCAGCTCACGGGAGAATTCACCCCTCCACTTT	CASSRENSPLHF
.	.	TRBV27	TRBJ2-2	TGTGCCACCCAACTAATAGGATCCGGGGAGCTGTTTTTT	CATQLIGSGELFF
.	medium-sized	TRBV25-1	TRBJ1-3	TGTGCCAGCAGTGAAGTTGACGTGGGAAACACCATATATTTT	CASSEVDVGNTIYF
TRBD1	.	TRBV6-5	TRBJ1-4	TGTGCCAGCAGTTCCAAACAGGGGGCCTTTGAAAAACTGTTTTTT	CASSSKQGAFEKLFF
.	.	TRBV10-3	TRBJ2-1	TGTGCCATCAGACAGGAGAGCTCCTACAATGAGCAGTTCTTC	CAIRQESSYNEQFF
.	.	TRBV7-6	TRBJ2-2	TGTGCCAGCAGCTTTACGCGGCAGAACACCGGGGAGCTGTTTTTT	CASSFTRQNTGELFF
TRBD1	.	TRBV6-1	TRBJ2-5	TGTGCCAGCAGTGAAAGGGACAGGATCCAAGAGACCCAGTACTTC	CASSERDRIQETQYF
.	few	TRBV28	TRBJ2-3	TGTGCCAGCAGTTTAATAGGAGATACGCAGTATTTT	CASSLIGDTQYF
.	.	TRBV5-6	TRBJ2-5	TGTGCCAGCAGCTTTAAGACATACCAAGAGACCCAGTACTTC	CASSFKTYQETQYF
.	.	TRBV6-5	TRBJ1-1	TGTGCCAGCAGTTACCTGACCCGGGAAGGGCAAGCTTTCTTT	CASSYLTREGQAFF
TRBD1	.	TRBV5-4	TRBJ2-7	TGTGCCAGCAGCTTGCGACAGGGATGGGCCTACGAGCAGTACTTC	CASSLRQGWAYEQYF
TRBD2	.	TRBV25-1	TRBJ2-1	TGTGCCAGCAGTGAATCCGGGGGGGGTAATGAGCAGTTCTTC	CASSESGGGNEQFF
.	.	TRBV6-5	TRBJ2-1	TGTGCCAGCAGTCGACAGAGCTCCTACAATGAGCAGTTCTTC	CASSRQSSYNEQFF
TRBD1	.	TRBV7-8	TRBJ1-2	TGTGCCAGCAGCTTATGGGGTCAAACAGGGGGTAACTATGGCTACACCTTC	CASSLWGQTGGNYGYTF
.	.	TRBV9	TRBJ1-5	TGTGCCAGCAGCGTAGGAGAAGACAATCAGCCCCAGCATTTT	CASSVGEDNQPQHF
TRBD2	.	TRBV15	TRBJ2-5	TGTGCCACCAGCATCTCGGGGAGGGCCGCGGAGACCCAGTACTTC	CATSISGRAAETQYF
TRBD2	.	TRBV27	TRBJ2-1	TGTGCCAGCAGCACCGCGGGACTAGCGGCCAACTACAATGAGCAGTTCTTC	CASSTAGLAANYNEQFF
.	.	TRBV6-1	TRBJ2-1	TGTGCCAGCAGTGAAGCGCTAGTAGGGGGGCAGGATGAGCAGTTCTTC	CASSEALVGGQDEQFF
TRBD1	.	TRBV12-5	TRBJ2-7	TGTGCTAGTGGTTTGTATACCGGGACAGGGAGCTACGAGCAGTACTTC	CASGLYTGTGSYEQYF
.	.	TRBV27	TRBJ1-4	TGTGCCAGCAGTTTACAGGGAGACGAAACTAATGAAAAACTGTTTTTT	CASSLQGDETNEKLFF
TRBD2	.	TRBV7-3	TRBJ2-5	TGTGCCAGCAGCTTAATGGTTAGGGTGTGCGGGAGGGCCGGAGAGACCCAGTACTTC	CASSLMVRVCGRAGETQYF
TRBD1	.	TRBV11-2	TRBJ2-7	TGTGCCAGCAGCTCGGGACAGGGTTACGAGCAGTACTTC	CASSSGQGYEQYF
TRBD1	.	TRBV2	TRBJ1-2	TGTGCCAGCTCACAGGGGACTTATGGCTACACCTTC	CASSQGTYGYTF
.	.	TRBV5-1	TRBJ2-1	TGCGCCAGCAGCGACACGACGGTATCTAGCTACAATGAGCAGTTCTTC	CASSDTTVSSYNEQFF
.	.	TRBV7-9	TRBJ2-7	TGTGCCAGCAGCTTTCGGACGACATATGCTACCTACGAGCAGTACTTC	CASSFRTTYATYEQYF
TRBD1	.	TRBV6-5	TRBJ1-1	TGTGCCAGCAGTTTCCGAGACAGGGAGAACACTAAAGCTTTCTTT	CASSFRDRENTKAFF
.	.	TRBV7-9	TRBJ1-4	TGTGCCAGCAGCCAGGTCGGGGCCTGGGATGAAAAACTGTTTTTT	CASSQVGAWDEKLFF
TRBD1	.	TRBV15	TRBJ1-2	TGTGCCACCAGCAGAGATTGGACAGGGGATTATGGCTACACCTTC	CATSRDWTGDYGYTF
.	.	TRBV19	TRBJ1-5	TGTGCCAGTAGTATAGAGCCCAATCAGCCCCAGCATTTT	CASSIEPNQPQHF
TRBD1	few	TRBV7-8	TRBJ2-1	TGTGCCAGCAGCTTGCGACAGGGACCTTCCAATGAGCAGTTCTTC	CASSLRQGPSNEQFF
.	few	TRBV6-1	TRBJ2-7	TGTGCCAGCAGCCTCACAGGGTACGAGCAGTACTTC	CASSLTGYEQYF
.	once	TRBV29-1	TRBJ2-5	TGCAGCGTTCAAACGTCTCCGGGAGAGACCCAGTACTTC	CSVQTSPGETQYF
.	.	TRBV5-1	TRBJ2-4	TGCGCCAGCAGCCACGGGACACTAGCCAAAAACATTCAGTACTTC	CASSHGTLAKNIQYF
.	.	TRBV18	TRBJ2-1	TGTGCCAGCTCACCAGGCAGGGGAAGCAATGAGCAGTTCTTC	CASSPGRGSNEQFF
.	few	TRBV18	TRBJ1-5	TGTGCCAGCTCACCGACAGGCCTAGGGCAGCCCCAGCATTTT	CASSPTGLGQPQHF
.	few	TRBV5-4	TRBJ2-7	TGTGCCAGCAGCTTGGACTCCGGGACTCGGGCCTACGAGCAGTACTTC	CASSLDSGTRAYEQYF
.	.	TRBV6-1	TRBJ1-6	TGTGCCAGCAGTGAAAAGGTACAGGTAATCTTCTCACCCCTCCACTTT	CASSEKVQVIFSPLHF
TRBD2	.	TRBV7-9	TRBJ2-1	TGTGCCAGCAGCCCGCCGCTCCCACTAGCGGGAGCCGACAATGAGCAGTTCTTC	CASSPPLPLAGADNEQFF
.	.	TRBV6-6	TRBJ1-6	TGTGCCAGCACGAATAATTCACCCCTCCACTTT	CASTNNSPLHF
.	few	TRBV21-1	TRBJ1-3	TGTGCCAGCAGCAAAGGACAGCCGAGAAACACCATATATTTT	CASSKGQPRNTIYF
.	.	TRBV6-1	TRBJ1-5	TGTGCCAGCAATAACAGTCCCGGTAGCAATCAGCCCCAGCATTTT	CASNNSPGSNQPQHF
TRBD1	.	TRBV13	TRBJ1-5	TGTGCCAGCAGCTTGACGACAGGGAGGGGCAATCAGCCCCAGCATTTT	CASSLTTGRGNQPQHF
.	once	TRBV27	TRBJ2-1	TGTGCCAGCAGTTTATACCCGGGCTGGGACAATGAGCAGTTCTTC	CASSLYPGWDNEQFF
.	few	TRBV7-7	TRBJ2-7	TGTGCTAGATTGGACGAGCAGTACTTC	CARLDEQYF
.	.	TRBV7-9	TRBJ1-2	TGTGCCAGCAGCCGCCGGGACATCTATGGCTACACCTTC	CASSRRDIYGYTF
TRBD2	.	TRBV5-1	TRBJ2-7	TGCGCCAGCAGAGGCGGGAGATCCTACGAGCAGTACTTC	CASRGGRSYEQYF
TRBD1	few	TRBV28	TRBJ1-1	TGTGCCAGCAAGTTTTGGTGGGACAGGGAGAACACTGAAGCTTTCTTT	CASKFWWDRENTEAFF
.	.	TRBV10-3	TRBJ2-7	TGTGCCATCAGTGAGTCCAAATCAGGGACCTTATCCTACGAGCAGTACTTC	CAISESKSGTLSYEQYF
.	few	TRBV7-9	TRBJ1-2	TGTGCCAGCAGCTTGGGGGAGATCAGCTATGGCTACACCTTC	CASSLGEISYGYTF